One sample yielded the 16 T cell receptor beta chains listed below, sequenced in a study of blood T cell repertoires in COVID-19. Data came from immunoSEQ multiplex PCR; TCRdb stores just in-frame clones and leaves some out. The sample consists of fewer than 200,000 clones, more than 80% of them appearing once. Material: peripheral blood. Receptors were obtained from a woman aged 55-70 years with acute or convalescent COVID-19.

The V gene is TRBV10-1, the J gene TRBJ2-3; D gene uncertain. Germline values: CDR1 WNHNN, CDR2 SYGVQD (reference sequence). CDR3 length: 16 residues. V lost 3 bases, J lost 0 bases, and 13 bases lay in between. The CDR3 protein is CASSESRLPSTDTQYF. The CDR3 nucleotides read TGCGCCAGCAGTGAATCCCGACTGCCGAGCACAGATACGCAGTATTTT.

A remark on this clone: The sample holds other DNA sequences that translate to the same CDR3. This chain uses TRBV12-3 or TRBV12-4 with TRBJ2-3; D may be TRBD2 (6 bases). Between the trimmed V and J ends, which lost 5 bases and 4 bases, there was a span of 10 bases. There are 13 residues in the CDR3. This CDR3 is CASSIGGPDTQYF. CDR3 nucleotides: TGTGCCAGCAGTATCGGAGGGCCAGATACGCAGTATTTT.

The chain employs TRBV10-2 and TRBJ1-1; 9 bases match TRBD1. V was pared by 9 bases and J by 4 bases, with 6 bases of the junction left unmatched. The CDR3 consists of 13 residues. Germline V gene data show CDR1 as WSHSY and CDR2 as SAAADI. This chain's CDR3 is CASHDRGTTEAFF. The CDR3, as DNA: TGCGCCAGTCATGACAGGGGGACCACTGAAGCTTTCTTT.

This clone was counted between two and nine times. The chain is built from TRBV19 and TRBJ1-5, with D perhaps matching TRBD1 (5 bases). CDR3 length equals 16 residues. The germline V gene has CDR1 LNHDA and CDR2 SQIVND (reference sequence). The V end lost 4 bases, the J end lost 0 bases, and 13 bases lay between the germline ends. CDR3 in DNA: TGTGCCAGTAGTACCTCCCGCGGGACTAGCAATCAGCCCCAGCATTTT. Translation gives CASSTSRGTSNQPQHF.

The chain recombines TRBV11-3 with TRBJ2-1; 9 bases fit TRBD2. The CDR3 spans 11 residues. The V and J ends lost 5 bases and 15 bases, in that order; junction bases with no gene match: 5. The V gene's germline CDR1 is SGHNT and CDR2 YENEEA. This CDR3 is CASSLSGLAFF. CDR3 in DNA: TGTGCCAGCAGCCTTTCGGGACTAGCGTTCTTC.

Only one count was recorded for this clone. The chain recombines TRBV19 with TRBJ2-6; D is uncertain. Germline assignment: CDR1 LNHDA and CDR2 SQIVND (reference sequence). The CDR3 covers 15 residues. Trimming pared 4 bases from V and 1 base from J, leaving 8 bases between. CDR3 coding DNA: TGTGCCAGTAGTAGAGTGAGTTCTGGGGCCAACGTCCTGACTTTC. Translating gives CASSRVSSGANVLTF.

The J gene is TRBJ2-3, the V gene TRBV7-6, with D possibly matching TRBD1 (8 bases). CDR1 is SGHVS, CDR2 FNYEAQ, per germline. This CDR3 is 18 amino acids long. Trimming removed 5 bases from V and 2 bases from J, with 23 bases in between. The CDR3 region has the DNA TGTGCCAGCAGCCTGACAGGGGAGGGTGTTTGGTCCACAGATACGCAGTATTTT. Amino acid sequence: CASSLTGEGVWSTDTQYF.

This CDR3 reads CASSFEGFGYGYTF. CDR3 nucleotide sequence: TGTGCCAGCAGTTTCGAGGGTTTTGGCTATGGCTACACCTTC. The chain couples TRBV28 to TRBJ1-2; no firm D call. Germline lookup yields CDR1 MDHEN and CDR2 SYDVKM. V was shortened by 3 bases and J by 4 bases, with 12 bases between the two germline ends. The CDR3 is 14 residues long.

The chain links TRBV5-1 to TRBJ1-1; D not certain. Germline V lookup: CDR1 SGHRS, CDR2 YFSETQ. Trimming cost V 0 bases and J 1 base, with 7 bases left between them. The CDR3 spans 14 residues. The CDR3 bases are TGCGCCAGCAGCTTGGCCTCGTCGAACACTGAAGCTTTCTTT. It is translated as CASSLASSNTEAFF. Full variable domain (remainder filled in from reference TRBV5-1 and TRBJ1-1): KAGVTQTPRYLIKTRGQQVTLSCSPISGHRSVSWYQQTPGQGLQFLFEYFSETQRNKGNFPGRFSGRQFSNSRSEMNVSTLELGDSALYLCASSLASSNTEAFFGQGTRLTVV.

The chain is built from TRBV5-1 and TRBJ1-2; 11 bases are a match to TRBD1. The germline gives CDR1 SGHRS, CDR2 YFSETQ. CDR3 length equals 18 residues. V was clipped by 1 base and J by 4 bases; unmatched bases: 12. The CDR3 bases are TGCGCCAGCAGCTTGAAGGACAGGGGGCAAGGAACGGGCTATGGCTACACCTTC. It specifies CASSLKDRGQGTGYGYTF.

This clone was seen only once. The rearrangement uses TRBV2 and TRBJ2-1; 14 bases match TRBD2. This CDR3 is 16 amino acids long. The junction had 8 bases not matched to a gene; V was cut back by 4 bases and J by 9 bases. CDR1 is SNHLY, CDR2 FYNNEI, per germline. The CDR3 coding sequence is TGTGCCAGCAGTGGGGGGACTAGCGGGAGAAGGGGTGAGCAGTTCTTC. This translates into CASSGGTSGRRGEQFF.

Regarding this clone: A much larger clone sits a single nucleotide away, making a read error possible. The chain combines TRBV28 with TRBJ1-1; TRBD1 aligns across 9 bases. Germline V gives CDR1 MDHEN, CDR2 SYDVKM. The CDR3 spans 14 residues. The V segment lost 6 bases and the J segment 1 base; nucleotides outside the gene matches: 3. This CDR3 is CASRGTGKNTEAFF. In nucleotides, the CDR3 is TGTGCCAGCAGGGGGACAGGGAAGAACACTGAAGCTTTCTTT.

This sequence joins TRBV7-2 and TRBJ1-3, with 7 positions matching TRBD1. The CDR3 covers 17 residues. Per the germline V gene, CDR1 is SGHTA and CDR2 is FQGNSA. The ends lost 1 base at V and 1 base at J; junction bases unmatched: 7. The chain's CDR3 is CASSLVAVRGSGNTIYF. For the CDR3, the DNA is TGTGCCAGCAGCTTAGTGGCGGTCAGGGGGTCTGGAAACACCATATATTTT.

The rearrangement uses TRBV6-5 and TRBJ1-6; 9 nucleotides line up with TRBD1. The CDR3 spans 14 residues. The V gene's germline CDR1 is MNHEY and CDR2 SVGAGI. The V and J ends lost 6 bases and 7 bases, in that order; junction bases with no gene match: 4. As DNA, the CDR3 is TGTGCCAGCAGAAGACAGGGGGAAAATTCACCCCTCCACTTT. This gives the protein CASRRQGENSPLHF.

The J gene is TRBJ1-6, the V gene TRBV3-1 (or the pseudogene TRBV3-2); TRBD1 is a possible D gene (5 bases). V was trimmed by 2 bases and J by 9 bases, leaving 8 bases between them. Germline lookup yields CDR1 LGHDT and CDR2 YNNKEL (reference sequence). The CDR3 is 13 amino acids. For the CDR3, the DNA is TGTGCCAGCAGCCAAAGGGGAGGTTCACCCCTCCACTTT. Protein product: CASSQRGGSPLHF.

This clone came up a few times. This chain links TRBV9 with TRBJ2-3, with TRBD2 matching over 10 bases. The CDR3 is 15 amino acids. The germline CDR1 and CDR2 sequences are SGDLS and YYNGEE. With V trimmed by 4 bases and J by 3 bases, 5 bases remained unmatched. The CDR3 protein is CASSSSGSFTDTQYF. The CDR3, as DNA: TGTGCCAGCAGCTCTAGCGGGAGTTTTACAGATACGCAGTATTTT.